This TCR beta chain was captured by sequencing in a study of T cell responses to AZD1222 COVID-19 vaccine. General study findings and limits: In a largely white British group with more females than males, clonal diversity was possibly underestimated. Epitopes outside B.1.351 and B.1.1.7 mutated regions reportedly drew nearly half of spike TCRs.

Germline-derived CDR1 and CDR2 are LGHNA and YSLEER. After removal of 5 bases from V and 2 bases from J, the junction contained 7 bases not matched to a gene. The CDR3 spans 17 residues. Of note for this clone: Its matching antigen is unknown.

TCRdb's table, derived via immunoSEQ multiplex PCR, lists solely in-frame clones and lacks some. Counted here are around 150,000 clones, about 92% occurring once; the ten biggest clones make up roughly 4.5%. The source material was peripheral blood, sampled on day 0 of MenACWY control vaccination. V is TRBV4-3 and J is TRBJ2-4; 12 bases are shared with TRBD1. The origin of this receptor is an adult in good health. The CDR3 protein is CASSEGGQGAPKNIQYF. For the CDR3, the DNA is TGCGCCAGCAGCGAAGGGGGACAGGGGGCGCCCAAAAACATTCAGTACTTC.